The T cell receptor (beta chain) described here comes from a study of cytomegalovirus exposure and HLA in healthy donors. The CDR3 sequence is 13 residues long. The trim removed 3 bases at V and 12 bases at J, leaving 8 bases unmatched. The germline V gene encodes CDR1 SEHNR and CDR2 FQNEAQ (reference sequence). Vbeta (60) and Jbeta (13) primers were used in the PCR. Clones were read by immunoSEQ multiplex PCR, and TCRdb kept only the in-frame ones, dropping some. The table lists approximately 100,000 clones, around 86% of them singletons. The sequenced sample was PBMCs. This sequence was found in a young man in good health and CMV-seropositive. The chain uses TRBV7-9 and TRBJ2-1, with 7 nucleotides matching TRBD2. CDR3 in amino acids: CASSLGGSKVQFF. The DNA for the CDR3 is TGTGCCAGCAGCTTGGGCGGGAGTAAAGTGCAGTTCTTC.